The next 30 T cell receptor beta chains were all read from a single sample in a study of cytomegalovirus exposure and HLA in healthy donors. The repertoire was sequenced with immunoSEQ multiplex PCR; TCRdb's copy has only in-frame clones and lacks some. The sample lists about 110,000 clones; about nine tenths were seen once. The sequenced material came from PBMCs. The receptors stem from a woman younger than 35 in good health and CMV-seronegative.

This sequence joins TRBV7-9 and TRBJ2-7, with D maybe TRBD1 (6 bases). Trimming shortened V by 10 bases and J by 3 bases, and 13 bases separated the two germline ends. The CDR3 is made up of 12 amino acids. The germline gives CDR1 SEHNR, CDR2 FQNEAQ (reference sequence). CDR3 amino acids: CATRGQNYEQYF. The CDR3 nucleotides are TGTGCCACCCGGGGACAAAACTACGAGCAGTACTTC.

This clone turned up a few times. CDR3: CASSERVINDEQYF. The CDR3 nucleotides read TGTGCCAGCAGCGAACGGGTTATCAATGACGAGCAGTACTTC. The chain combines TRBV9 with TRBJ2-7; no clear D gene. V was pared by 3 bases and J by 5 bases, with 15 bases between. This CDR3 has 14 amino acids. Germline V CDR1 and CDR2: SGDLS, YYNGEE. Full variable domain (remainder filled in from reference TRBV9 and TRBJ2-7): DSGVTQTPKHLITATGQRVTLRCSPRSGDLSVYWYQQSLDQGLQFLIQYYNGEERAKGNILERFSAQQFPDLHSELNLSSLELGDSALYFCASSERVINDEQYFGPGTRLTVT.

This chain links TRBV7-2 with TRBJ2-7; TRBD2 matches 8 bases. The ends lost 1 base at V and 6 bases at J; junction bases unmatched: 5. This CDR3 has 14 residues. Germline V gene sequence: CDR1 SGHTA, CDR2 FQGNSA. CDR3 coding DNA: TGTGCCAGCAGCTTAGACGGGAGGGCCCGCGAGCAGTACTTC. Translating gives CASSLDGRAREQYF.

This chain connects TRBV28 to TRBJ1-3; weak D call: TRBD1 (6 bases). This CDR3 spans 13 amino acids. V gave up 6 bases and J gave up 5 bases, with 11 bases separating them. The germline CDR1 and CDR2 sequences are MDHEN and SYDVKM. CDR3 region: CASSSTGRNTIYF. CDR3 bases: TGTGCCAGCAGCTCGACAGGAAGAAACACCATATATTTT. Complete variable domain (other parts from reference TRBV28 and TRBJ1-3): DVKVTQSSRYLVKRTGEKVFLECVQDMDHENMFWYRQDPGLGLRLIYFSYDVKMKEKGDIPEGYSVSREKKERFSLILESASTNQTSMYLCASSSTGRNTIYFGEGSWLTVV.

This chain connects TRBV6-5 to TRBJ2-7; 9 bases fit TRBD2. The CDR3 spans 15 residues. The germline CDR1 and CDR2 sequences are MNHEY and SVGAGI. The V and J ends lost 8 bases and 0 bases, in that order; junction bases with no gene match: 8. CDR3 nucleotide sequence: TGTGCCAGCGGGATTAGCGGGGGAAGCTCCTACGAGCAGTACTTC. This codes for CASGISGGSSYEQYF.

CDR3 DNA: TGTGCCAGCAGCCCCGCGGGAAAGGGATTAAGGAATCAGCCCCAGCATTTT. Its translation: CASSPAGKGLRNQPQHF. This chain uses TRBV11-2 with TRBJ1-5; D not certain. Germline CDR1 reads SGHAT; CDR2 reads FQNNGV. V dropped 5 bases and J dropped 4 bases, with 21 bases sitting between them. This CDR3 spans 17 amino acids.

J is TRBJ1-6 and V is TRBV7-2; 9 positions match TRBD1. The germline V gene has CDR1 SGHTA and CDR2 FQGNSA. This CDR3 contains 17 residues. J was trimmed by 1 base and V by 3 bases; bases with no gene match: 4. CDR3 bases: TGTGCCAGCAGCTTGGGACAGGGAGGGTCCTATAATTCACCCCTCCACTTT. This gives the protein CASSLGQGGSYNSPLHF. The full variable domain, in which reference TRBV7-2 and TRBJ1-6 provide the parts outside the CDR3, is GAGVSQSPSNKVTEKGKDVELRCDPISGHTALYWYRQSLGQGLEFLIYFQGNSAPDKSGLPSDRFSAERTGGSVSTLTIQRTQQEDSAVYLCASSLGQGGSYNSPLHFGNGTRLTVT.

The rearrangement joins TRBV7-3 to TRBJ1-1; 7 nucleotides match TRBD1. Germline CDR1 is SGHTA and CDR2 is FQGTGA. J was trimmed by 1 base and V by 4 bases; bases with no gene match: 3. The CDR3 sequence is 14 residues long. The CDR3 loop is CASSWGTENTEAFF. Written as DNA, the CDR3 is TGTGCCAGCAGCTGGGGGACAGAGAACACTGAAGCTTTCTTT. Based on the CDR3 plus reference TRBV7-3 and TRBJ1-1, the full variable domain is GAGVSQTPSNKVTEKGKYVELRCDPISGHTALYWYRQSLGQGPEFLIYFQGTGAADDSGLPNDRFFAVRPEGSVSTLKIQRTERGDSAVYLCASSWGTENTEAFFGQGTRLTVV.

This chain uses TRBV6-5 with TRBJ1-4; D may be TRBD1 (6 bases). This CDR3 spans 14 amino acids. Germline V gives CDR1 MNHEY, CDR2 SVGAGI. Trimming pared 2 bases from V and 2 bases from J, leaving 6 bases between. CDR3 sequence (DNA): TGTGCCAGCAGTTACGGGGGCACTAATGAAAAACTGTTTTTT. This codes for CASSYGGTNEKLFF.

The V and J genes are TRBV28 and TRBJ1-2, with a tentative D call TRBD1 (5 bases). The length of the CDR3 is 14 residues. Per germline, CDR1 MDHEN and CDR2 SYDVKM. V lost 6 bases and J lost 0, with 11 bases in between. CDR3 DNA: TGTGCCAGCAGCCCCGTAGGGGCTAACTATGGCTACACCTTC. As protein: CASSPVGANYGYTF.

The chain uses TRBV9 and TRBJ2-3; the match to TRBD2 covers 8 bases. V gave up 3 bases and J gave up 6 bases; unmatched junction bases: 21. The CDR3 covers 19 residues. CDR1 is SGDLS and CDR2 is YYNGEE in the germline V gene. The CDR3 region has the DNA TGTGCCAGCAGCGCCCAGGGCGGGGGGCAACCCCCTTCCTTGGATACGCAGTATTTT. This codes for CASSAQGGGQPPSLDTQYF. The variable domain in full, completed from reference TRBV9 and TRBJ2-3, reads DSGVTQTPKHLITATGQRVTLRCSPRSGDLSVYWYQQSLDQGLQFLIQYYNGEERAKGNILERFSAQQFPDLHSELNLSSLELGDSALYFCASSAQGGGQPPSLDTQYFGPGTRLTVL.

The chain combines TRBV5-5 with TRBJ1-2, with no clear D. The CDR3 contains 13 residues. Germline CDR1 and CDR2: SGHKS and YYEKEE (reference sequence). The ends were cut back, 6 bases at V and 8 bases at J, with 17 bases in the middle. The CDR3 coding sequence is TGTGCCAGCACCCCAACTAGTTCTGTCGGCTACACCTTC. Translation gives CASTPTSSVGYTF.

The gene calls are TRBV6-5 and TRBJ1-2; TRBD1 might be the D (6 bases). This CDR3 is 14 amino acids long. Germline CDR1 is MNHEY and CDR2 is SVGAGI. The V and J ends lost 7 bases and 0 bases respectively, with 12 bases between them. CDR3 DNA: TGTGCCAGCACCAAGACAGGAGCTAACTATGGCTACACCTTC. Protein product: CASTKTGANYGYTF.

This sequence joins TRBV9 and TRBJ2-2; weak D call: TRBD2 (6 bases). Looked up from germline, CDR1 is SGDLS and CDR2 is YYNGEE. Trimming removed 0 bases from V and 2 bases from J, with 17 bases in between. The CDR3 runs to 18 residues. DNA for the CDR3: TGTGCCAGCAGCGTAGGGGGCAGCGGGCGAATTAACACCGGGGAGCTGTTTTTT. Protein: CASSVGGSGRINTGELFF.

This rearrangement joins TRBV4-3 to TRBJ2-2; 11 nucleotides agree with TRBD2. V shed 1 base, J shed 5 bases, and the junction held 6 bases outside the gene matches. Germline CDR1 is LGHNA and CDR2 is YSLEER. This CDR3 comprises 17 residues. CDR3: CASSQVALAGGTGELFF. Here the CDR3 DNA reads TGCGCCAGCAGCCAAGTTGCGCTAGCGGGGGGTACCGGGGAGCTGTTTTTT.

The V call is TRBV19, the J call TRBJ2-7, with D maybe TRBD2 (6 bases). V lost 6 bases, J lost 2 bases, and 11 bases lay in between. Germline assignment: CDR1 LNHDA and CDR2 SQIVND (reference sequence). The CDR3 is made up of 13 amino acids. CDR3: CASRGGPTYEQYF. The CDR3 region has the DNA TGTGCCAGTAGGGGGGGACCCACCTACGAGCAGTACTTC.

The gene calls are TRBV27 and TRBJ1-5; 8 nucleotides align to TRBD1. V was clipped by 6 bases and J by 4 bases; unmatched bases: 5. Germline values: CDR1 MNHEY, CDR2 SMNVEV (reference sequence). The CDR3 is 14 residues long. CDR3 sequence: CASRTTGGNQPQHF. CDR3 coding DNA: TGTGCCAGCAGAACTACAGGGGGAAATCAGCCCCAGCATTTT.

The gene calls are TRBV11-3 and TRBJ1-5; 12 positions agree with TRBD1. The CDR3 spans 17 residues. The junction had 2 bases not matched to a gene; V was cut back by 0 bases and J by 2 bases. Germline CDR1 SGHNT, CDR2 YENEEA. CDR3 sequence: CASSLDGTGGRNQPQHF. CDR3 in DNA: TGTGCCAGCAGCTTAGATGGGACAGGGGGCCGCAATCAGCCCCAGCATTTT.

The chain links TRBV5-4 to TRBJ1-1, with D tentatively TRBD1 (6 bases). The CDR3 spans 14 residues. From germline, CDR1 is SGHNT and CDR2 YYREEE (reference sequence). V lost 3 bases, J lost 1 base, and 10 bases lay in between. CDR3 residues: CASSSDRTNTEAFF. The CDR3 bases are TGTGCCAGCAGCTCGGACAGAACGAACACTGAAGCTTTCTTT. Full variable domain (outside the CDR3, taken from reference TRBV5-4 and TRBJ1-1): ETGVTQSPTHLIKTRGQQVTLRCSSQSGHNTVSWYQQALGQGPQFIFQYYREEENGRGNFPPRFSGLQFPNYSSELNVNALELDDSALYLCASSSDRTNTEAFFGQGTRLTVV.

The chain employs TRBV29-1 and TRBJ2-7; D may be TRBD2 (5 bases). V lost 7 bases, J lost 1 base, and 11 bases lay in between. Germline CDR1 SQVTM, CDR2 ANQGSEA. The CDR3 is made up of 12 amino acids. DNA of the CDR3: TGCAGCGCCGTCGAGGGATCCTACGAGCAGTACTTC. Translated, it gives CSAVEGSYEQYF.

The rearrangement joins TRBV2 to TRBJ2-1; 9 bases align to TRBD2. This CDR3 has 12 residues. The germline gives CDR1 SNHLY, CDR2 FYNNEI. V dropped 6 bases and J dropped 10; count of bases not matched to a gene: 4. The CDR3 loop reads CASRGGRGEQFF. In DNA form, the CDR3 reads TGTGCCAGCAGAGGCGGGAGGGGCGAGCAGTTCTTC.

The chain uses TRBV6-6 and TRBJ2-3; weak D call: TRBD2 (6 bases). V lost 6 bases and J lost 2, with 18 bases in between. In germline, CDR1 is MNHNY, CDR2 SVGAGI (reference sequence). The CDR3 spans 16 residues. The CDR3 sequence: CASSYNPGGATDTQYF. DNA for the CDR3: TGTGCCAGCAGCTACAACCCCGGCGGGGCCACAGATACGCAGTATTTT.

V and J are TRBV2 and TRBJ2-2, with no clear D. The CDR3 runs to 11 residues. The V end lost 6 bases, the J end lost 4 bases, and 3 bases lay between the germline ends. CDR1 is SNHLY and CDR2 is FYNNEI in the germline V gene. In DNA, the CDR3 is TGTGCCAGCAGGAGCACCGGGGAGCTGTTTTTT. This codes for CASRSTGELFF.

The chain is built from TRBV11-3 and TRBJ2-1; 16 nucleotides match TRBD2. Trimming cost V 5 bases and J 10 bases; bases outside gene matches: 14. The germline V gene encodes CDR1 SGHNT and CDR2 YENEEA. The CDR3 loop spans 18 amino acids. CDR3 nucleotide sequence: TGTGCCAGCAGCCCTCACCCCGGGACTAGCGGGAGGGCAGGGGAGCAGTTCTTC. This translates into CASSPHPGTSGRAGEQFF.

As regards this clone: This same CDR3 is encoded by further DNA sequences in the sample. The chain has TRBV6-1 and TRBJ2-1; TRBD2 matches at 7 bases. This CDR3 spans 14 amino acids. Germline V gene lookup returns CDR1 MNHNS and CDR2 SASEGT. Trimming took 5 bases from V and 4 from J; bases not matched to a gene: 5. The CDR3 sequence is CASSLAASYNEQFF. CDR3 bases: TGTGCCAGCAGTCTAGCGGCTAGTTACAATGAGCAGTTCTTC.

The genes are TRBV27 and TRBJ2-1, with D hard to call. V was trimmed by 6 bases and J by 7 bases, leaving 16 bases between them. Germline V gene sequence: CDR1 MNHEY, CDR2 SMNVEV (reference sequence). This CDR3 is built from 14 residues. DNA for the CDR3: TGTGCCAGCAGCCATCACCCAGTCATGAATGAGCAGTTCTTC. This encodes CASSHHPVMNEQFF.

Here the CDR3 DNA reads TGCAGCGTCGGGGACACGAGGGAAAAACTGTTTTTT. Amino acid sequence: CSVGDTREKLFF. V and J are TRBV29-1 and TRBJ1-4, with D possibly matching TRBD1 (6 bases). This CDR3 has 12 residues. V was pared by 6 bases and J by 8 bases, with 13 bases between. The germline V gene has CDR1 SQVTM and CDR2 ANQGSEA. The whole variable domain, remainder taken from reference TRBV29-1 and TRBJ1-4, is SAVISQKPSRDICQRGTSLTIQCQVDSQVTMMFWYRQQPGQSLTLIATANQGSEATYESGFVIDKFPISRPNLTFSTLTVSNMSPEDSSIYLCSVGDTREKLFFGSGTQLSVL.

This clone has a single count. This chain connects TRBV19 to TRBJ1-5; D gene uncertain. The V end lost 11 bases, the J end lost 2 bases, and 10 bases lay between the germline ends. The CDR3 length is 12 residues. The V gene's germline CDR1 is LNHDA and CDR2 SQIVND (reference sequence). In DNA, the CDR3 is TGTGCCGTCGGGTGGGGCAATCAGCCCCAGCATTTT. Protein: CAVGWGNQPQHF. Based on the CDR3 plus reference TRBV19 and TRBJ1-5, the full variable domain is DGGITQSPKYLFRKEGQNVTLSCEQNLNHDAMYWYRQDPGQGLRLIYYSQIVNDFQKGDIAEGYSVSREKKESFPLTVTSAQKNPTAFYLCAVGWGNQPQHFGDGTRLSIL.

This clone was observed once. The CDR3 reads CASRPGQAPGYTF. In nucleotides, the CDR3 is TGTGCCAGCAGACCCGGACAGGCGCCTGGCTACACCTTC. The rearrangement links TRBV6-5 to TRBJ1-2, with 7 bases fitting TRBD1. J lost 7 bases, V lost 6 bases, and 8 bases had no gene match. Germline V gives CDR1 MNHEY, CDR2 SVGAGI. The CDR3 has 13 residues.

This clone was observed a few times. CDR3 protein: CASSLQDYQPQHF. CDR3 nucleotides: TGTGCCAGCAGTCTCCAAGACTATCAGCCCCAGCATTTT. The genes are TRBV6-1 and TRBJ1-5; D unclear. The germline V gene encodes CDR1 MNHNS and CDR2 SASEGT. The CDR3 has 13 residues. V lost 5 bases, J lost 5 bases, and 10 bases lay in between.